The sequence of this T cell receptor (beta chain) was determined in a study of control samples from healthy donors and cancer patients. Data came from immunoSEQ multiplex PCR; TCRdb stores just in-frame clones and leaves some out. The sample contains 180,000 or so clones, around 93% of which appear only once. This clone was detected a few times. This CDR3 contains 15 residues. Per the germline V gene, CDR1 is LGHNT and CDR2 is FRNRAP. Deletions cut 4 bases from V and 0 bases from J, with 12 bases between. Sequencing input: blood. This sequence joins TRBV12-5 and TRBJ1-1, with TRBD1 as a possible D gene (6 bases). The sequence was collected from a woman aged 55-69 years in good health. The DNA of the CDR3 is TGTGCTAGTGGTTCGTACAGGGCAATGAACACTGAAGCTTTCTTT. Translating it yields CASGSYRAMNTEAFF.